These 2 T cell receptor beta chains came from one sample sequenced in a study of PD-L1 blockade in urothelial cancer (TCRdb year 2017). To prepare the library, the immunoSEQ multiplex PCR assay was applied. In its TCRdb copy, this immuneACCESS table keeps in-frame sequences only and misses some clones. Where compared with another copy, unresolved V genes explain less than half of these, and the others have no known cause. The sample table holds approximately 18,000 clones, of which around four fifths were seen once. The top ten clones comprise less than 2% of the sample. The meaning of the sample's time point label: peripheral blood 6 weeks after treatment start. The sequenced sample was PBMCs, obtained around atezolizumab (anti-PD-L1) treatment. The receptors derive from a man aged 50 or older with urothelial cancer.

The chain has TRBV19 and TRBJ2-2, with 7 bases that match TRBD1. The CDR3 totals 15 residues. Germline CDR1 is LNHDA and CDR2 is SQIVND (reference sequence). The V gene end was trimmed by 4 bases and the J gene end by 7 bases; junction bases not matched to a gene: 9. As DNA, the CDR3 is TGTGCCAGTAGTACACAGGGGCCCACCCACGGGGAGCTGTTTTTT. Translating gives CASSTQGPTHGELFF. Combining the CDR3 with reference TRBV19 and TRBJ2-2 gives the whole variable domain DGGITQSPKYLFRKEGQNVTLSCEQNLNHDAMYWYRQDPGQGLRLIYYSQIVNDFQKGDIAEGYSVSREKKESFPLTVTSAQKNPTAFYLCASSTQGPTHGELFFGEGSRLTVL.

This clone is medium-sized in the sample. The V and J genes are TRBV29-1 and TRBJ2-7, with TRBD2 as a possible D gene (6 bases). CDR1 is SQVTM, CDR2 ANQGSEA, per germline. The CDR3 is made up of 14 amino acids. V gave up 4 bases and J gave up 6 bases, with 19 bases separating them. This chain's CDR3 is CSVGFGGEGSEQYF. DNA for the CDR3: TGCAGCGTTGGTTTCGGGGGAGAGGGTTCCGAGCAGTACTTC.